This T cell receptor (beta chain) stems from a study of T cells in tumors after PD-1 blockade. For the study at large: Prior checkpoint blockade, systemic immunosuppressant use, or anti-cancer therapy within 4 weeks excluded patients. Either cemiplimab 350 mg every 2 weeks or pembrolizumab 200 mg every 3 weeks was given. Some patients also took daily vismodegib 150 mg during anti-PD-1 treatment. The study's findings and limits: Approximately 41% of tumor TCR clonotypes were also found in blood.

Assay used: immunoSEQ multiplex PCR; TCRdb lists only in-frame clones, some missing. The sample lists about 19,000 clones, 81% occurring once. Comments on this clone: Its antigen is not identified.

The sample consisted of PBMCs, taken after anti-PD-1 therapy. The source is a human donor with advanced basal cell or squamous cell carcinoma (not recorded which).

CDR3 bases: TGTGCCAGCAGTCCGGGGGAAACGGGGAGAGAGACCCAGTACTTC. Its protein product is CASSPGETGRETQYF. The chain is built from TRBV6-5 and TRBJ2-5; D possibly corresponds to TRBD2 (6 bases). Trimming removed 5 bases at V and 4 bases at J, with 17 bases between. This CDR3 has 15 amino acids. Germline V CDR1 and CDR2: MNHEY, SVGAGI.